The rows below give T cell receptor beta chains drawn from one sample of a study of shared clonotypes between healthy human individuals. Sequencing used immunoSEQ multiplex PCR; TCRdb keeps in-frame clones, though not all of them. The profile shows some 2.4 million clones, 90% to 95% of them singletons. Sequenced input: naive CD4+ T cells from PBMCs. The receptors were sampled from a man aged 18 to 30 in good health. Some clones in this sample may be carry-over from other donors' samples. CDR3s include the opening cysteine and the closing phenylalanine or tryptophan. The D gene is left open where the match is weak.

D gene	V gene	J gene	CDR3 protein
.	TRBV27	TRBJ2-7	CASSSGLRVPPSEQYF
.	TRBV9	TRBJ1-2	CASSVVGQPYGYTF
.	TRBV7-2	TRBJ1-4	CASSLSAPDNEKLFF
TRBD1	TRBV2	TRBJ2-7	CASRTFRDRGRVEQYF
TRBD1	TRBV6-1	TRBJ1-4	CASSEYRTGVEKLFF
.	TRBV29-1	TRBJ1-4	CSVESENEKLFF
TRBD1	TRBV5-1	TRBJ2-1	CASSHGTGAEDEQFF
TRBD2	TRBV27	TRBJ2-3	CASKPSGSTDTQYF
.	TRBV7-8	TRBJ1-1	CASSFGTQNTEAFF
.	TRBV5-1	TRBJ1-1	CASSSRGDMNTEAFF
TRBD2	TRBV5-1	TRBJ2-1	CASSKGLAGTSSYNEQFF
TRBD1	TRBV11-2	TRBJ2-7	CASAARGGRGLAFYEQYF
.	TRBV6-5	TRBJ2-2	CASSYPGTGELFF
TRBD1	TRBV10-3	TRBJ1-5	CAISWTGVSNQPQHF
TRBD1	TRBV5-4	TRBJ1-4	CASSSTGVGEKLFF
TRBD2	TRBV15	TRBJ2-1	CATSEGLLGEQFF
TRBD2	TRBV5-3	TRBJ2-1	CARSFRGGTSGLSSSYNEQFF
TRBD2	TRBV25-1	TRBJ2-2	CASSESPTSGSTGELFF
TRBD1	TRBV9	TRBJ1-2	CASSGGTGISNYGYTF
TRBD1	TRBV5-5	TRBJ2-3	CASSLGWGQITDTQYF
TRBD2	TRBV19	TRBJ2-1	CASSIDRGRDNEQFF
.	TRBV18	TRBJ1-6	CASSPPDNSPLHF
TRBD2	TRBV9	TRBJ2-5	CASSLTSTETQYF
TRBD1	TRBV27	TRBJ2-7	CASSGEIGTGSSYEQYF
.	TRBV7-9	TRBJ1-2	CASSSTRQEGYTF
TRBD2	TRBV27	TRBJ2-7	CASRAGGPVWEQYF
TRBD2	TRBV25-1	TRBJ2-1	CASSDPSGTSGVYNEQFF
.	TRBV18	TRBJ2-5	CASSPPSGGETQYF
.	TRBV6-5	TRBJ1-3	CASSYFQGRGNTIYF
TRBD1	TRBV23-1	TRBJ2-7	CASKTGGYEQYF
.	TRBV20-1	TRBJ2-3	CSARGQDTQYF
.	TRBV7-2	TRBJ1-2	CASSLPGGDYGYTF
TRBD1	TRBV2	TRBJ1-1	CARGTGNTEAFF
TRBD2	TRBV9	TRBJ2-4	CASSVGGTSGNIQYF
.	TRBV6-5	TRBJ2-3	CASSYLQSPTQYF
.	TRBV19	TRBJ2-3	CASSIGPLGGTDTQYF